The clone carrying this TCR beta chain came up many times. Its antigen remains unidentified. These data belong to a study of T cells in Graves' hyperthyroidism and ophthalmopathy. At the level of the study: The authors collected peripheral blood at initial diagnosis, before any treatment.

Hyperthyroidism was newly diagnosed in patients aged 18 to 65 (duration under 2 months). General study findings and limits: A model built on 13 V-J features separated ophthalmopathy from stable hyperthyroidism.

Authors of the study amplified TCR beta CDR3 regions from RNA transcripts. A set of HTBI primers served as the primers for a first-round RT-PCR of the TCR CDR3. MiXCR was run by TCRdb on the multiplex PCR reads, yielding one entry per CDR3 protein. The sample has roughly 420,000 distinct CDR3 sequences, approximately 14% seen once. This CDR3 has 14 amino acids. The trim removed 5 bases at V and 0 bases at J, leaving 4 bases unmatched. Looked up from germline, CDR1 is MNHNS and CDR2 is SASEGT. V gene TRBV6-1 combines with J gene TRBJ2-7; 7 positions agree with TRBD1. This sequence originates from a young woman with Graves' hyperthyroidism. Sequenced sample: blood. For the CDR3, the DNA is TGTGCCAGCAGTCTCCGGGACAGCTCCTACGAGCAGTACTTC. Translated: CASSLRDSSYEQYF.